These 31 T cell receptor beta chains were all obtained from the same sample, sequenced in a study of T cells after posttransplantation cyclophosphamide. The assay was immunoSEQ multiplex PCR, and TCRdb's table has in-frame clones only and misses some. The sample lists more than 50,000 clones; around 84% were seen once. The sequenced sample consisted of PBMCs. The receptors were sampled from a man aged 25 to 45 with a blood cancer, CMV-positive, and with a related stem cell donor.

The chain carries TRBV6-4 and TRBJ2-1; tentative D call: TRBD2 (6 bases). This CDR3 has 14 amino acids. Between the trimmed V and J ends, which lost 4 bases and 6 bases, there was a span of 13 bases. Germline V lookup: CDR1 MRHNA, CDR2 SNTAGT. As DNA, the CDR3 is TGTGCCAGCAGTGCCCCGACTAGTGTCAATGAGCAGTTCTTC. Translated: CASSAPTSVNEQFF.

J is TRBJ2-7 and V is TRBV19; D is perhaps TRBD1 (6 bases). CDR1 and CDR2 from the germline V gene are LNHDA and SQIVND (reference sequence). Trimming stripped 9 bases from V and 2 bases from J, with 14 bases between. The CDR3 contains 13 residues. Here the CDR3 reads CASGDRSTYEQYF. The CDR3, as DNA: TGTGCCAGCGGTGACAGGAGTACCTACGAGCAGTACTTC.

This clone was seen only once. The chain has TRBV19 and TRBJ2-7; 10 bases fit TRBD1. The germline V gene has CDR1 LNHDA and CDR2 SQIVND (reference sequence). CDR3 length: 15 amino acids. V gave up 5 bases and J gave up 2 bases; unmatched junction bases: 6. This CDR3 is CASSLGTGVAYEQYF. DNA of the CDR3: TGTGCCAGTAGTCTGGGGACAGGGGTTGCCTACGAGCAGTACTTC.

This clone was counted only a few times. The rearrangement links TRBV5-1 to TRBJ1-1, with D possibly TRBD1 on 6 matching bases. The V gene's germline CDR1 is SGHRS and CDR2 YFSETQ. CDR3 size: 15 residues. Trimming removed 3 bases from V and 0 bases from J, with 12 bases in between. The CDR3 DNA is TGCGCCAGCAGCTCTGGGGGCAGCTTGAACACTGAAGCTTTCTTT. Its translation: CASSSGGSLNTEAFF.

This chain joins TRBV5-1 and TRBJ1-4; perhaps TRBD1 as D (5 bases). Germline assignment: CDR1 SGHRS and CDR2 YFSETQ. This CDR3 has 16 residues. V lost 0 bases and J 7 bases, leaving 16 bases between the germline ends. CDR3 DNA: TGCGCCAGCAGCTTGGGGCGGATCGACGGGGGTGAAAAACTGTTTTTT. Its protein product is CASSLGRIDGGEKLFF.

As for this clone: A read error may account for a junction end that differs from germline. DNA for the CDR3: TGTGCCACCAGCAGAGATCTGACAGGGGGCGACCCTAAGGAATTC. As protein: CATSRDLTGGDPKEF. The J gene is TRBJ1-2, the V gene TRBV15; 10 bases fit TRBD1. CDR1 is LNHNV, CDR2 YYDKDF, per germline (reference sequence). The CDR3 covers 15 residues.

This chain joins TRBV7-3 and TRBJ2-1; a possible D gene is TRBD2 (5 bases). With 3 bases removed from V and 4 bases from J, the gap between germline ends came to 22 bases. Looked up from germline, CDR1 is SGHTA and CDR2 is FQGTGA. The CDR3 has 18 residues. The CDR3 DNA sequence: TGTGCCAGCAGCTTCTCCACCCAAGGCGGGTTAGGATACAATGAGCAGTTCTTC. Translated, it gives CASSFSTQGGLGYNEQFF. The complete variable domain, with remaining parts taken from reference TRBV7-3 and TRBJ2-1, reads GAGVSQTPSNKVTEKGKYVELRCDPISGHTALYWYRQSLGQGPEFLIYFQGTGAADDSGLPNDRFFAVRPEGSVSTLKIQRTERGDSAVYLCASSFSTQGGLGYNEQFFGPGTRLTVL.

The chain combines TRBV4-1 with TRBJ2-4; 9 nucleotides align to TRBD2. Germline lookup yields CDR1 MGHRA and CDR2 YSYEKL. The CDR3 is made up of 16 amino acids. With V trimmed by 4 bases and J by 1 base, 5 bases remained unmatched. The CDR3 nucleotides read TGCGCCAGCAGCCCGGCGAGCGGGAGGGCCAAAAACATTCAGTACTTC. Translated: CASSPASGRAKNIQYF.

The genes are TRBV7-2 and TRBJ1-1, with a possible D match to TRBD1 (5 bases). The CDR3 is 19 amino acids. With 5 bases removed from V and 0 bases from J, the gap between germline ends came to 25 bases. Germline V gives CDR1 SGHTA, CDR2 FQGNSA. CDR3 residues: CASSRYYYRQRQLNTEAFF. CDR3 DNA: TGTGCCAGCAGCCGATACTATTACAGACAGAGACAACTGAACACTGAAGCTTTCTTT.

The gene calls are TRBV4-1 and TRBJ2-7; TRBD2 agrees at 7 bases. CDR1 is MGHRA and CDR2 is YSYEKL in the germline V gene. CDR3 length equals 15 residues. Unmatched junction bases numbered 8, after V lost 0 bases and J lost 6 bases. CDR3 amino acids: CASSQEPAGILEQYF. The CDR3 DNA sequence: TGCGCCAGCAGCCAAGAACCAGCGGGAATACTCGAGCAGTACTTC.

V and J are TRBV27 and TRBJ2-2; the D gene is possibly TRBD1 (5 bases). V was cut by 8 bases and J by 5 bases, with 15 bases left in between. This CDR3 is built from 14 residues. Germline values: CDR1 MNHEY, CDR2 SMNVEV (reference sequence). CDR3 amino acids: CASGWQGWTGELFF. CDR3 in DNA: TGTGCCAGCGGTTGGCAGGGATGGACCGGGGAGCTGTTTTTT.

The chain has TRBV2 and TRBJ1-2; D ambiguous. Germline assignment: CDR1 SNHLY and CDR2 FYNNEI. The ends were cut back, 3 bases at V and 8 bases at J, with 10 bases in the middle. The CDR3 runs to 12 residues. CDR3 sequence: CASSEVVTGYTF. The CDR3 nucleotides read TGTGCCAGCAGTGAGGTAGTTACCGGCTACACCTTC.

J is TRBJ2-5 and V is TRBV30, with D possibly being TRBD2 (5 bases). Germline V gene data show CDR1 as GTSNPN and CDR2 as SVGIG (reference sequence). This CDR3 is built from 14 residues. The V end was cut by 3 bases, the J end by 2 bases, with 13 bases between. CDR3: CAWSLQRLQETQYF. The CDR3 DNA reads TGTGCCTGGAGCCTACAGCGGTTACAAGAGACCCAGTACTTC.

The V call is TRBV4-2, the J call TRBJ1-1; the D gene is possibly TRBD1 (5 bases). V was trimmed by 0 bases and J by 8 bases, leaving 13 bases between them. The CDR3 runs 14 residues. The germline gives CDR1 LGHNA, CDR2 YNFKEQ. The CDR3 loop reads CASSQDLRQGEAFF. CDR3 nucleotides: TGTGCCAGCAGCCAAGATTTGCGGCAGGGAGAAGCTTTCTTT.

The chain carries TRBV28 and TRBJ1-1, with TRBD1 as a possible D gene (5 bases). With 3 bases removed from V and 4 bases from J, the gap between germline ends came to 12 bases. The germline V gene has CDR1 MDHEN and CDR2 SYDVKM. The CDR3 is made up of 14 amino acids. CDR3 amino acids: CASSFDQGRTEAFF. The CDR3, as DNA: TGTGCCAGCAGTTTTGATCAGGGCCGCACTGAAGCTTTCTTT.

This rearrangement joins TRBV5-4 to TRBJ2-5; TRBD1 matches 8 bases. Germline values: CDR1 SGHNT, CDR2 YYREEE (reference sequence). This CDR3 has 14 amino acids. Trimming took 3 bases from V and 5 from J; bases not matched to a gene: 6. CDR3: CASSSQGARETQYF. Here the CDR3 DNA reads TGTGCCAGCAGCTCCCAGGGGGCGAGGGAGACCCAGTACTTC.

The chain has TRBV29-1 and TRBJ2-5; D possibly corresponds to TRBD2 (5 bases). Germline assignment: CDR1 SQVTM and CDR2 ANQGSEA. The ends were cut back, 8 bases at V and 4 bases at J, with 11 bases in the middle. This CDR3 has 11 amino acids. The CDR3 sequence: CSPQRGETQYF. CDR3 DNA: TGCAGCCCTCAACGGGGAGAGACCCAGTACTTC.

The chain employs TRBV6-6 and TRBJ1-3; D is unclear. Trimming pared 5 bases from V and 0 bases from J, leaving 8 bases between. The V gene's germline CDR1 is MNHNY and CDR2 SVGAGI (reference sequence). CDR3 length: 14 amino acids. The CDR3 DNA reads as TGTGCCAGCAGTGCAATGAGCTCTGGAAACACCATATATTTT. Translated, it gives CASSAMSSGNTIYF.

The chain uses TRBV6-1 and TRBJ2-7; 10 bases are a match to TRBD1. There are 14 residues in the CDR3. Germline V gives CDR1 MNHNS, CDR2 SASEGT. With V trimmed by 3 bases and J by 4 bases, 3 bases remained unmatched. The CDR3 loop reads CASSDRGQGYEQYF. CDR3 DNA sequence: TGTGCCAGCAGTGATAGGGGACAGGGGTACGAGCAGTACTTC.

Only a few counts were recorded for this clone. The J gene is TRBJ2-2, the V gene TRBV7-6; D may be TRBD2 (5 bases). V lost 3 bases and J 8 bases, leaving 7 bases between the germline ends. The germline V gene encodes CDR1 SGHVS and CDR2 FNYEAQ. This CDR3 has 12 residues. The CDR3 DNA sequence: TGTGCCAGCAGCTTTAGAGGGGGGGAGCTGTTTTTT. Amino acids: CASSFRGGELFF. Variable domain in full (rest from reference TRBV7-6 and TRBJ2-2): GAGVSQSPRYKVTKRGQDVALRCDPISGHVSLYWYRQALGQGPEFLTYFNYEAQQDKSGLPNDRFSAERPEGSISTLTIQRTEQRDSAMYRCASSFRGGELFFGEGSRLTVL.

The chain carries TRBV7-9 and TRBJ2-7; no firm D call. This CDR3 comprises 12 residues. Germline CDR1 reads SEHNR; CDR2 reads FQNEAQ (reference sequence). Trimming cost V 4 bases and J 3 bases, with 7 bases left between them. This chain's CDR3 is CASSYEDYEQYF. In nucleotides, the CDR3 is TGTGCCAGCAGCTATGAGGACTACGAGCAGTACTTC.

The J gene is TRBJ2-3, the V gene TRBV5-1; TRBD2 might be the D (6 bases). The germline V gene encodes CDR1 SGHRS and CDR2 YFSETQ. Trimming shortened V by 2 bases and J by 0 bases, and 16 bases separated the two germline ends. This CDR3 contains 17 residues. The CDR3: CASSFSSGLTSTDTQYF. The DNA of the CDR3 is TGCGCCAGCAGCTTCTCGAGCGGGCTCACTAGCACAGATACGCAGTATTTT.

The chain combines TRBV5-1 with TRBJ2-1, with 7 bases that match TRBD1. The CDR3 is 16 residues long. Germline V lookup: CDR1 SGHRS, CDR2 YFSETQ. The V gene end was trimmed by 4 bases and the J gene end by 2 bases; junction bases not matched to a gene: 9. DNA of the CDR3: TGCGCCAGCAGCGTGGGCAGGCAGGGGGCCTACAATGAGCAGTTCTTC. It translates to CASSVGRQGAYNEQFF.

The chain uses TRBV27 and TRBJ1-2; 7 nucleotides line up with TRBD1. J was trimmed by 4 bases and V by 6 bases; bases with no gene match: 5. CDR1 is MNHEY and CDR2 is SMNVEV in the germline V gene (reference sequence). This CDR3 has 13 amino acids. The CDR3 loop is CASRPGGSYGYTF. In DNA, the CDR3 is TGTGCCAGCAGACCAGGGGGTAGCTATGGCTACACCTTC.

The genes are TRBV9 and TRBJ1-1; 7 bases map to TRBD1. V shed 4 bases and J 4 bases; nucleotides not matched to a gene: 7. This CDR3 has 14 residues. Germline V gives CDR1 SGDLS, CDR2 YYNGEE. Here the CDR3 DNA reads TGTGCCAGCAGCACCCAAGGGGGCGGCACTGAAGCTTTCTTT. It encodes CASSTQGGGTEAFF.

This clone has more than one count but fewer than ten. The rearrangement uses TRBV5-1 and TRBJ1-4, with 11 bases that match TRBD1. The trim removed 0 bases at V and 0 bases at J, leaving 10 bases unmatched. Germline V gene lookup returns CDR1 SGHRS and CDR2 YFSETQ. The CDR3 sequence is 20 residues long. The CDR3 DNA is TGCGCCAGCAGCTTGGGGACAGGGGGCCAACCGACTACAACTAATGAAAAACTGTTTTTT. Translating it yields CASSLGTGGQPTTTNEKLFF. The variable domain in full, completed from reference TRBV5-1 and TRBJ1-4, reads KAGVTQTPRYLIKTRGQQVTLSCSPISGHRSVSWYQQTPGQGLQFLFEYFSETQRNKGNFPGRFSGRQFSNSRSEMNVSTLELGDSALYLCASSLGTGGQPTTTNEKLFFGSGTQLSVL.

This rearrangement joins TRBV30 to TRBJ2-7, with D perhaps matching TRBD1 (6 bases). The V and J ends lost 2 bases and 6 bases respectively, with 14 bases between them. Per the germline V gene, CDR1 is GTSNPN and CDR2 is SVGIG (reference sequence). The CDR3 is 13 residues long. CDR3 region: CAWSRQGISEQYF. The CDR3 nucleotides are TGTGCCTGGAGTAGGCAGGGGATCAGCGAGCAGTACTTC.

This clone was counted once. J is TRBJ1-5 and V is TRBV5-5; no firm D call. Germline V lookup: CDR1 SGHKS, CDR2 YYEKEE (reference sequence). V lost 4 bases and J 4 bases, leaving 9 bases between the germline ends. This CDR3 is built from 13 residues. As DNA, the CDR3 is TGTGCCAGCAGCCCTATTCTGAATCAGCCCCAGCATTTT. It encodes CASSPILNQPQHF. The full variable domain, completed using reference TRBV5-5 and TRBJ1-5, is DAGVTQSPTHLIKTRGQQVTLRCSPISGHKSVSWYQQVLGQGPQFIFQYYEKEERGRGNFPDRFSARQFPNYSSELNVNALLLGDSALYLCASSPILNQPQHFGDGTRLSIL.

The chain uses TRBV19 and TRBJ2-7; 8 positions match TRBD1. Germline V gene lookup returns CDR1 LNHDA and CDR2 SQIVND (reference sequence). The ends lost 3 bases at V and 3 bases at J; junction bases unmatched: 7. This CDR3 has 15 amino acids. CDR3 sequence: CASSMGTGFNYEQYF. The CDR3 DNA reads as TGTGCCAGTAGTATGGGGACAGGTTTTAACTACGAGCAGTACTTC.

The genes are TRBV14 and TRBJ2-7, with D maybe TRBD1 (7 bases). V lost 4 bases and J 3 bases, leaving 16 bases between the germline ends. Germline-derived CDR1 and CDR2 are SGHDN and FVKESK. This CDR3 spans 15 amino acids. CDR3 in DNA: TGTGCCAGCAGCCTACTGAGGCAGGGGGGCTACGAGCAGTACTTC. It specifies CASSLLRQGGYEQYF.

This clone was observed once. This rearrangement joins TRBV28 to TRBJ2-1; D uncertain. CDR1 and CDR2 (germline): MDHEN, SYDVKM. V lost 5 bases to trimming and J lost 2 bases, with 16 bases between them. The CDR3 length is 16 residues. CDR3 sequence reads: CASSTLKRTTYNEQFF. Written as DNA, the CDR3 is TGTGCCAGCAGTACCCTAAAGAGAACGACCTACAATGAGCAGTTCTTC.